Listed below are T cell receptor beta chains from one sample, sequenced in a study of response to subunit inactivated influenza vaccine. TCRdb re-analysed the RT-PCR reads in MiXCR, keeping a single row per CDR3 protein. The table lists about 520,000 distinct CDR3 sequences, about 25% of them singletons. The material was CD4+ T cells sorted from PBMCs, obtained 5 days after vaccination. These TCRs come from a man aged 50 or older who received an inactivated influenza vaccine. The CDR3 runs from the conserved cysteine through the conserved F or W. Each record gives: clone size, D gene, V gene, CDR3 protein. D genes are given only for firm matches. Clone size is not always given. Where it is, it says once, few, many or a class for expanded clones.

.	.	TRBV7-2	CASSLAGSGFF
.	.	TRBV2	CASGLTGGELFF
few	.	TRBV20-1	CSANQGTYNEQFF
.	.	TRBV12-3/TRBV12-4	CASSLAGDAFYEQYF
many	.	TRBV5-8	CASTPRGGISQPQHF
.	.	TRBV20-1	CSASGLNTQYF
few	TRBD2	TRBV20-1	CSARFGGSTGELFF
few	.	TRBV24-1	CATSGVDGYTF
.	.	TRBV20-1	CSAVSFQETQYF
few	.	TRBV29-1	CSVEDRGPLNQPQHF
few	.	TRBV4-2	CASSPTRWEAETQYF
.	.	TRBV12-3/TRBV12-4	CASSSLRAYEQYF
.	.	TRBV10-3	CAISEGQPNSNQPQHF
.	TRBD2	TRBV5-1	CASSLAPSGGNQETQYF
.	TRBD1	TRBV14	CASSQRTGGEETQYF
.	.	TRBV5-1	CASSLGGTSMRDVQFF